This paragraph covers one TCR beta chain sequence. Its antigen is not identified. The data were taken from a study of tumor-infiltrating lymphocytes in localized non-small cell lung cancer. Looking at the study overall: The cohort mixed smokers and never-smokers, several histologies, and some post-neoadjuvant-chemotherapy samples. Findings of the study overall: Each assay used a separate piece of the same tissue.

CDR3 size: 14 residues. The germline V gene encodes CDR1 LNHDA and CDR2 SQIVND (reference sequence). Trimming left V 1 base short and J 3 bases short, with 8 bases between. Assay: immunoSEQ multiplex PCR; the TCRdb copy retains only in-frame clones and omits some. Among 20,000 to 25,000 clones listed, around 64% were seen once. This chain connects TRBV19 to TRBJ2-3, with D tentatively TRBD2 (6 bases). This TCR was sampled from a human donor with non-small cell lung cancer. The sequencing input was lung tumor tissue. Here the CDR3 DNA reads TGTGCCAGTAGTATAGGCGGGACTACAGATACGCAGTATTTT. This gives the protein CASSIGGTTDTQYF. Drawing the rest from reference TRBV19 and TRBJ2-3, the complete variable domain is DGGITQSPKYLFRKEGQNVTLSCEQNLNHDAMYWYRQDPGQGLRLIYYSQIVNDFQKGDIAEGYSVSREKKESFPLTVTSAQKNPTAFYLCASSIGGTTDTQYFGPGTRLTVL.